The entry below gives a single T cell receptor (beta chain) sequence along with its context. The germline V and J ends were trimmed by 4 bases and 3 bases, with 19 bases remaining between them. Germline loops: CDR1 MGHRA, CDR2 YSYEKL. The CDR3 covers 17 residues. Sequencing was performed with immunoSEQ multiplex PCR; in TCRdb, only in-frame clones are kept and a portion is missing. This table holds around 250,000 clones, approximately 83% found once. This specimen comes from a study of blood T cell repertoires in COVID-19. The sample comprised peripheral blood. The chain joins TRBV4-1 to TRBJ2-4; possibly TRBD1 for D (6 bases). This TCR was sampled from a man in his fifties with active or convalescent COVID-19. The CDR3 loop reads CASSPTQQGLNKNIQYF. The CDR3 bases are TGCGCCAGCAGCCCCACCCAGCAGGGGCTTAACAAAAACATTCAGTACTTC.